The T cell receptor (beta chain) described here comes from a study of blood T cells in healthy people across ages. Primers used in a second PCR of about 7 to 12 cycles were a sample-barcoded 5' primer and a J-beta primer mix. Every cDNA molecule carried a tag from a template-switch adaptor bearing 12 random nucleotides. Each CDR3 protein gets one entry after TCRdb re-called the 5' RACE reads with MiXCR. The table records hundreds of thousands of distinct CDR3 sequences, roughly 21% of them present only once. The sample holds a few counts of this clonotype. V lost 0 bases, J lost 4 bases, and 11 bases lay in between. Germline lookup yields CDR1 SGHRS and CDR2 YFSETQ. CDR3 length: 15 residues. In terms of origin and age, donors were healthy Caucasian individuals from Russia aged roughly 6 to 95.

Input material: blood. The clonotype was recovered from an older man in good health. The chain links TRBV5-1 to TRBJ2-1; tentatively, D is TRBD2 (6 bases). DNA for the CDR3: TGCGCCAGCAGCTTGGTAGCGGAGAAATACAATGAGCAGTTCTTC. Amino acid sequence: CASSLVAEKYNEQFF.